The rows below give T cell receptor beta chains drawn from one sample of a study of T cell responses to AZD1222 COVID-19 vaccine. Profiling relied on immunoSEQ multiplex PCR, and the TCRdb table lists in-frame clones only, not all of them. The sample holds some 79,000 clones, over 75% seen once. The sample in question was peripheral blood, obtained 28 days after the second AZD1222 dose. These receptors were collected from an adult who received the AZD1222 COVID-19 vaccine. Both conserved end residues are part of each CDR3. The order of the fields is D gene, J gene, V gene, clone size, CDR3 protein, CDR3 DNA. D genes are given only for firm matches. Size tells how often a clone was seen (once, few, many) or the class of an expanded clone, and some rows leave it out.

. | TRBJ1-1 | TRBV7-2 | . | CASSPQTPLGWAFF | TGTGCCAGCAGCCCCCAAACCCCGCTGGGCTGGGCTTTCTTT
. | TRBJ1-5 | TRBV3-1/TRBV3-2 | . | CASSQALSNQPQHF | TGTGCCAGCAGCCAAGCGTTGAGCAATCAGCCCCAGCATTTT
TRBD1 | TRBJ1-5 | TRBV2 | . | CASGEGTGVQPQHF | TGTGCCAGCGGAGAAGGGACAGGGGTCCAGCCCCAGCATTTT
. | TRBJ1-2 | TRBV12-3/TRBV12-4 | . | CASSLAGFGYTF | TGTGCCAGCAGTTTAGCCGGCTTTGGCTACACCTTC
. | TRBJ1-2 | TRBV14 | . | CASSQHITGQAGYTF | TGTGCCAGCAGCCAACACATTACAGGGCAAGCTGGCTACACCTTC
. | TRBJ1-2 | TRBV23-1 | . | CASSQWGRGSRGYTF | TGCGCCAGCAGTCAATGGGGGAGGGGCTCTAGAGGCTACACCTTC
. | TRBJ1-5 | TRBV14 | . | CASNRGAGQPQHF | TGTGCCAGCAATAGGGGGGCGGGCCAGCCCCAGCATTTT
TRBD1 | TRBJ2-1 | TRBV30 | . | CAWSPGQGPYNEQFF | TGTGCCTGGAGTCCGGGACAGGGACCCTACAATGAGCAGTTCTTC
. | TRBJ1-1 | TRBV12-3/TRBV12-4 | . | CASNPEGNTEAFF | TGTGCCAGCAACCCCGAGGGGAACACTGAAGCTTTCTTT
. | TRBJ1-3 | TRBV6-1 | . | CASSARQADSGNTIYF | TGTGCCAGCAGTGCCCGACAGGCCGACTCTGGAAACACCATATATTTT
. | TRBJ2-1 | TRBV25-1 | . | CASAPFRGDNEQFF | TGTGCCAGCGCTCCCTTTAGGGGGGACAATGAGCAGTTCTTC
. | TRBJ1-2 | TRBV7-2 | . | CASGKGLNYGYTF | TGTGCCAGCGGGAAGGGTCTTAACTATGGCTACACCTTC
. | TRBJ1-1 | TRBV29-1 | once | CSVIRRGGTEAFF | TGCAGCGTGATAAGGAGGGGCGGCACTGAAGCTTTCTTT
. | TRBJ1-6 | TRBV2 | once | CASRGEGNSPLHF | TGTGCCAGCAGAGGGGAAGGGAATTCACCCCTCCACTTT
. | TRBJ2-7 | TRBV5-6 | . | CASSPTTTGWYEQYF | TGTGCCAGCAGCCCTACGACAACAGGGTGGTACGAGCAGTACTTC
. | TRBJ2-7 | TRBV7-6 | few | CASSPNLAALYEQYF | TGTGCCAGCAGCCCTAACTTGGCGGCTTTGTACGAGCAGTACTTC
. | TRBJ1-1 | TRBV18 | . | CASSPRQGWDTEAFF | TGTGCCAGCTCACCTAGGCAGGGGTGGGACACTGAAGCTTTCTTT
. | TRBJ2-5 | TRBV4-1 | . | CASSQAGVETQYF | TGCGCCAGCAGCCAAGCAGGGGTGGAGACCCAGTACTTC
TRBD2 | TRBJ2-7 | TRBV19 | . | CASRIAGVGEQYF | TGTGCCAGTAGAATAGCGGGAGTCGGCGAGCAGTACTTC
. | TRBJ2-2 | TRBV5-1 | once | CASRPGGLTGELFF | TGCGCCAGCCGCCCCGGGGGGCTAACCGGGGAGCTGTTTTTT
. | TRBJ2-7 | TRBV14 | . | CASSSRLVSYEQYF | TGTGCCAGCAGCTCCCGACTAGTGTCCTACGAGCAGTACTTC
. | TRBJ2-1 | TRBV5-1 | once | CASSITAAQRYNEQFF | TGCGCCAGCAGTATTACAGCAGCCCAAAGATACAATGAGCAGTTCTTC
. | TRBJ1-2 | TRBV28 | . | CASSFGGVGYTF | TGTGCCAGCAGTTTCGGGGGCGTTGGCTACACCTTC
. | TRBJ1-6 | TRBV28 | . | CASSLRQPGAYNSPLHF | TGTGCCAGCAGTTTAAGACAGCCGGGGGCCTATAATTCACCCCTCCACTTT
. | TRBJ2-2 | TRBV7-2 | few | CASSLGGPTGELFF | TGTGCCAGCAGCTTAGGAGGACCAACCGGGGAGCTGTTTTTT
. | TRBJ1-2 | TRBV29-1 | . | CSVRDSGRNYGYTF | TGCAGCGTTCGAGACAGCGGACGAAACTATGGCTACACCTTC
. | TRBJ1-1 | TRBV29-1 | . | CSVAQGANTEAFF | TGCAGCGTTGCCCAGGGCGCGAACACTGAAGCTTTCTTT
TRBD2 | TRBJ2-2 | TRBV5-4 | few | CASSAPGLAGENTGELFF | TGTGCCAGCAGCGCGCCGGGACTAGCGGGAGAAAACACCGGGGAGCTGTTTTTT
. | TRBJ1-1 | TRBV3-1/TRBV3-2 | . | CASSQIKNTEAFF | TGTGCCAGCAGCCAAATAAAGAACACTGAAGCTTTCTTT
. | TRBJ1-2 | TRBV30 | . | CAWIQSSGTSYGYTF | TGTGCCTGGATTCAATCTTCAGGGACGTCGTATGGCTACACCTTC
. | TRBJ1-5 | TRBV28 | . | CASKDTGNQPQHF | TGTGCCAGCAAGGACACGGGCAATCAGCCCCAGCATTTT
. | TRBJ1-6 | TRBV18 | . | CASRNGRGGNSPLHF | TGTGCCAGCCGAAACGGGAGAGGGGGTAATTCACCCCTCCACTTT
. | TRBJ1-2 | TRBV24-1 | . | CATSGSGRNYGYTF | TGTGCCACCAGTGGGTCGGGACGGAACTATGGCTACACCTTC
. | TRBJ2-2 | TRBV10-3 | . | CAISETGTGELFF | TGTGCCATCAGTGAGACGGGTACCGGGGAGCTGTTTTTT
. | TRBJ1-1 | TRBV11-2 | . | CASSLYVDGRAFF | TGTGCCAGCAGCCTATACGTGGATGGTAGGGCTTTCTTT
. | TRBJ2-2 | TRBV6-9 | . | CASSYHASDGSAGELFF | TGTGCCAGCAGTTATCACGCCAGCGACGGGTCCGCCGGGGAGCTGTTTTTT
TRBD1 | TRBJ1-6 | TRBV5-5 | . | CASSLANQGASSYNSPLHF | TGTGCCAGCAGCTTGGCAAACCAGGGGGCGAGCTCCTATAATTCACCCCTCCACTTT
. | TRBJ2-3 | TRBV7-3 | . | CASSLGSVTDTQYF | TGTGCCAGCAGCTTAGGAAGTGTCACAGATACGCAGTATTTT
TRBD1 | TRBJ1-1 | TRBV7-2 | . | CASSSRGPAEAFF | TGTGCCAGCAGCAGCAGGGGGCCGGCTGAAGCTTTCTTT
. | TRBJ2-1 | TRBV7-6 | . | CASSFALSSYNEQFF | TGTGCCAGCAGCTTTGCCCTGAGCTCCTACAATGAGCAGTTCTTC
. | TRBJ1-4 | TRBV18 | few | CASSPGQAATNEKLFF | TGTGCCAGCTCACCAGGCCAGGCCGCAACTAATGAAAAACTGTTTTTT
TRBD2 | TRBJ2-5 | TRBV18 | . | CASSPPSGGPRTQYF | TGTGCCAGCTCACCACCAAGCGGGGGCCCCAGGACCCAGTACTTC
. | TRBJ2-1 | TRBV13 | . | CASSPGGVAGYNEQFF | TGTGCCAGCAGCCCAGGGGGGGTAGCGGGTTACAATGAGCAGTTCTTC
. | TRBJ2-7 | TRBV7-9 | . | CASSLGQRTGDEQYF | TGTGCCAGCAGCTTGGGCCAGAGGACGGGAGACGAGCAGTACTTC
TRBD1 | TRBJ1-4 | TRBV7-9 | . | CASSLGQGRIEKLFF | TGTGCCAGCAGCTTAGGACAGGGGAGGATTGAAAAACTGTTTTTT
. | TRBJ2-7 | TRBV19 | . | CASSPYSLAASYEQYF | TGTGCCAGTAGCCCCTATTCGTTAGCGGCATCCTACGAGCAGTACTTC
TRBD1 | TRBJ2-7 | TRBV19 | . | CASSIRQGEGYYEQYF | TGTGCCAGTAGTATCCGACAGGGGGAGGGATACTACGAGCAGTACTTC
. | TRBJ2-7 | TRBV7-2 | . | CASSLVGLAYTDSYEQYF | TGTGCCAGCAGCTTAGTTGGGCTAGCGTACACAGACTCCTACGAGCAGTACTTC
. | TRBJ1-2 | TRBV20-1 | once | CSAIAQYGYTF | TGCAGTGCTATCGCCCAGTATGGCTACACCTTC
. | TRBJ1-2 | TRBV19 | once | CASNKGRENYGYTF | TGTGCCAGTAACAAGGGACGGGAAAACTATGGCTACACCTTC
TRBD2 | TRBJ2-4 | TRBV9 | . | CASSLQPTAGLAGKNIQYF | TGTGCCAGCAGCCTACAGCCCACCGCCGGACTAGCGGGGAAAAACATTCAGTACTTC
. | TRBJ2-6 | TRBV2 | . | CASSVSAAGVASGANVLTF | TGTGCCAGCAGTGTCTCGGCGGCAGGGGTAGCCTCTGGGGCCAACGTCCTGACTTTC
. | TRBJ1-2 | TRBV28 | . | CASSSRSYGYTF | TGTGCCAGCAGCAGTAGAAGCTATGGCTACACCTTC
. | TRBJ1-3 | TRBV21-1 | . | CASSRHLEYCGNTIYF | TGTGCCAGCAGCAGGCACCTGGAGTATTGTGGAAACACCATATATTTT